Sequencing of this TCR beta chain was carried out in a study of shared clonotypes between healthy human individuals. Study results and limitations: Sequencing depth was predicted to influence how clonotypes are shared among donors.

Measured with immunoSEQ multiplex PCR; TCRdb has only the in-frame clones, and not every one. The sample has 400,000 to 600,000 clones, over 60% seen once. For this clone: Antigen specificity is unknown.

Unsorted material relied on some 85 million PBMCs as the source of genomic DNA. This TCR was sampled from a woman aged 40-49 years in good health. Some clones in this sample may be carry-over from other donors' samples. The sequencing input was PBMCs.

The CDR3 region is CASRLAAGSSYNEQFF. The CDR3 nucleotides are TGTGCCAGCAGACTAGCAGCGGGGAGCTCCTACAATGAGCAGTTCTTC. The chain joins TRBV7-8 to TRBJ2-1, with TRBD2 matching over 7 bases. The V gene's germline CDR1 is SGHVS and CDR2 FQNEAQ. This CDR3 has 16 amino acids. With 6 bases clipped from V and 0 bases from J, the junction kept 8 bases outside the gene matches.